This T cell receptor beta chain was obtained from a study of shared clonotypes between healthy human individuals. Germline CDR1 reads SNHLY; CDR2 reads FYNNEI. V lost 11 bases, J lost 4 bases, and 21 bases lay in between. The CDR3 contains 15 residues. Positive CCR7 selection of CD45RO-negative cells yielded the naive CD8 cells, and terminally differentiated effector memory CD45RA+ cells were excluded. Clones were sequenced by immunoSEQ multiplex PCR, and TCRdb holds only the in-frame ones, with some missing. This sample has around 2,000,000 clones, with about 95% found just once. Material: naive CD8+ T cells sorted from blood. The receptor was isolated from a man aged 18 to 35 in good health. The chain is built from TRBV2 and TRBJ1-5; a possible D gene is TRBD1 (5 bases). This CDR3 is CASWAPGGGNQPQHF. CDR3 sequence (DNA): TGTGCCTCCTGGGCGCCTGGGGGAGGAAATCAGCCCCAGCATTTT.